One sample yielded the 19 T cell receptor beta chains listed below, sequenced in a study of sequential checkpoint blockade in melanoma. Treatment described: randomized to nivolumab then ipilimumab (arm A) or the reverse (arm B). This table comes from immunoSEQ multiplex PCR, and its TCRdb copy is limited to in-frame clones, with some not included. The profile shows about 13,000 clones, approximately 76% of them singletons. The sequences come from CD8+ T cells sorted from blood (inferred from file names), collected from a patient given nivolumab and ipilimumab in sequence. These TCRs come from a human patient with melanoma. Some clones in this sample may be carry-over from other donors' samples.

This chain links TRBV9 with TRBJ2-3; 8 bases agree with TRBD1. J gave up 2 bases and V 6 bases, and 2 bases lay outside the gene matches. There are 13 residues in the CDR3. CDR1 is SGDLS and CDR2 is YYNGEE in the germline V gene. CDR3 amino acids: CASNQGATDTQYF. CDR3 DNA: TGTGCCAGCAACCAGGGGGCCACAGATACGCAGTATTTT. The whole variable domain, filled in from reference TRBV9 and TRBJ2-3, reads DSGVTQTPKHLITATGQRVTLRCSPRSGDLSVYWYQQSLDQGLQFLIQYYNGEERAKGNILERFSAQQFPDLHSELNLSSLELGDSALYFCASNQGATDTQYFGPGTRLTVL.

The chain couples TRBV28 to TRBJ1-4; D not certain. Germline loops: CDR1 MDHEN, CDR2 SYDVKM. Trimming cost V 2 bases and J 10 bases, with 5 bases left between them. This CDR3 is 11 amino acids long. This chain's CDR3 is CASSLGGKLFF. The CDR3 region has the DNA TGTGCCAGCAGTTTAGGAGGAAAACTGTTTTTT.

V and J are TRBV19 and TRBJ1-2, with 8 bases aligning to TRBD1. V shed 5 bases and J 4 bases; nucleotides not matched to a gene: 9. From germline, CDR1 is LNHDA and CDR2 SQIVND (reference sequence). This CDR3 comprises 15 residues. CDR3 nucleotide sequence: TGTGCCAGTAGTCTACGACAGGGGCTCACCTATGGCTACACCTTC. It yields the protein CASSLRQGLTYGYTF.

On this clone: One end of the junction does not line up with germline, which may come from a read error. The chain links TRBV7-7 to TRBJ2-5; 9 bases align to TRBD1. Per the germline V gene, CDR1 is SSHAT and CDR2 is FNYEAQ (reference sequence). CDR3 length equals 14 residues. The CDR3 spells CASSLGQGKETQYF. CDR3 nucleotide sequence: TGTGCTAGCAGCTTAGGACAGGGGAAAGAGACCCAGTACTTC.

The rearrangement uses TRBV2 and TRBJ1-6; 9 bases agree with TRBD1. The CDR3 runs to 15 residues. The V gene end was trimmed by 6 bases and the J gene end by 6 bases; junction bases not matched to a gene: 6. Germline loops: CDR1 SNHLY, CDR2 FYNNEI. The CDR3 loop is CASRLQGAANSPLHF. CDR3 in DNA: TGTGCCAGCAGATTACAGGGGGCAGCTAATTCACCCCTCCACTTT.

This clone was seen a few times. The rearrangement joins TRBV4-3 to TRBJ2-3, with D perhaps matching TRBD1 (7 bases). This CDR3 is 16 amino acids long. V shed 4 bases and J shed 4 bases, with 18 bases lying between them. The V gene's germline CDR1 is LGHNA and CDR2 YSLEER. The CDR3 DNA follows: TGCGCCAGCAGCCCTCCAGGGGGGCCTGGGGCAGATACGCAGTATTTT. It yields the protein CASSPPGGPGADTQYF.

The chain has TRBV13 and TRBJ2-2, with TRBD1 identical over 7 bases. J lost 6 bases, V lost 5 bases, and 15 bases had no gene match. The CDR3 runs 17 residues. Germline V gives CDR1 PRHDT, CDR2 FYEKMQ (reference sequence). CDR3 residues: CASSKGRQGPRSGELFF. As DNA, the CDR3 is TGTGCCAGCAGCAAAGGGAGACAGGGCCCAAGATCCGGGGAGCTGTTTTTT.

This chain uses TRBV6-6 with TRBJ2-3; 7 nucleotides agree with TRBD1. This CDR3 has 15 amino acids. Germline lookup yields CDR1 MNHNY and CDR2 SVGAGI (reference sequence). J lost 2 bases, V lost 0 bases, and 2 bases had no gene match. The CDR3 reads CASSYSGGITDTQYF. CDR3 coding DNA: TGTGCCAGCAGTTACTCAGGGGGCATCACAGATACGCAGTATTTT.

The chain uses TRBV6-5 and TRBJ2-2; D gene uncertain. V was clipped by 6 bases and J by 3 bases, with 11 bases between them. CDR3 length: 14 amino acids. CDR1 and CDR2 from the germline V gene are MNHEY and SVGAGI. The CDR3, as DNA: TGTGCCAGCAGGCTGAGACACTACACCGGGGAGCTGTTTTTT. Amino acids: CASRLRHYTGELFF.

The genes are TRBV7-8 and TRBJ2-7; TRBD1 is a possible D gene (6 bases). Germline CDR1 is SGHVS and CDR2 is FQNEAQ. The germline V and J ends were trimmed by 4 bases and 3 bases, with 16 bases remaining between them. This CDR3 contains 15 residues. CDR3 DNA: TGTGCCAGCAGCTCCCAGCCAGGGGCCCACTACGAGCAGTACTTC. It encodes CASSSQPGAHYEQYF. Together with reference TRBV7-8 and TRBJ2-7, the CDR3 gives the full variable domain: GAGVSQSPRYKVAKRGQDVALRCDPISGHVSLFWYQQALGQGPEFLTYFQNEAQLDKSGLPSDRFFAERPEGSVSTLKIQRTQQEDSAVYLCASSSQPGAHYEQYFGPGTRLTVT.

This clone was observed a handful of times. This chain joins TRBV9 and TRBJ2-1, with 9 bases lining up with TRBD2. The CDR3 runs 18 residues. Trimming cost V 0 bases and J 1 base; bases outside gene matches: 8. Germline V CDR1 and CDR2: SGDLS, YYNGEE. The CDR3 DNA reads TGTGCCAGCAGCGTAGAGTTGTCTAGCGGGGAATCCTACAATGAGCAGTTCTTC. Translated: CASSVELSSGESYNEQFF.

This clone was recorded only once. The CDR3: CASSKGINEQFF. CDR3 coding DNA: TGTGCCAGCAGCAAGGGGATCAATGAGCAGTTCTTC. The chain uses TRBV14 and TRBJ2-1; possible D gene TRBD1, 5 bases. The V gene lost 5 bases and the J gene lost 6 bases, with 8 bases spanning the gap. Germline V lookup: CDR1 SGHDN, CDR2 FVKESK. The CDR3 contains 12 residues.

V gene TRBV27 combines with J gene TRBJ1-4; 9 nucleotides line up with TRBD1. The CDR3 is 16 residues long. The J segment lost 7 bases and the V segment lost 5 bases, leaving 11 bases of the junction unmatched. CDR1 and CDR2 from the germline V gene are MNHEY and SMNVEV (reference sequence). The CDR3 sequence: CASSHPTDRGGEKLFF. The CDR3 nucleotides read TGTGCCAGCAGTCACCCGACGGACAGGGGAGGTGAAAAACTGTTTTTT.

V and J are TRBV7-9 and TRBJ1-1; D not resolved. Germline V CDR1 and CDR2: SEHNR, FQNEAQ (reference sequence). V lost 3 bases and J lost 0, with 8 bases in between. The CDR3 totals 14 residues. The CDR3 bases are TGTGCCAGCAGCTTGGTTGCGGTGAACACTGAAGCTTTCTTT. Amino acids: CASSLVAVNTEAFF.

The chain couples TRBV2 to TRBJ2-2; TRBD1 aligns across 9 bases. CDR3 size: 12 residues. The germline gives CDR1 SNHLY, CDR2 FYNNEI. The ends lost 11 bases at V and 7 bases at J; junction bases unmatched: 5. The CDR3 coding sequence is TGTGCCGCACAGGGGGCCGGCGGGGAGCTGTTTTTT. Its protein is CAAQGAGGELFF.

This clone turned up a few times. The rearrangement joins TRBV10-3 to TRBJ2-7; 12 bases line up with TRBD2. V was clipped by 5 bases and J by 3 bases; unmatched bases: 2. Germline CDR1 ENHRY, CDR2 SYGVKD. This CDR3 comprises 14 residues. CDR3: CAISPSGGDYEQYF. The CDR3 DNA follows: TGTGCCATCAGTCCTAGCGGGGGGGACTACGAGCAGTACTTC.

This clone has just a few counts. This sequence joins TRBV7-9 and TRBJ1-4, with 7 bases aligning to TRBD1. V was pared by 7 bases and J by 6 bases, with 8 bases of the junction left unmatched. This CDR3 comprises 14 residues. Germline-derived CDR1 and CDR2 are SEHNR and FQNEAQ (reference sequence). CDR3 nucleotides: TGTGCCAGCACCCTACAGGGGAGACATGAAAAACTGTTTTTT. This codes for CASTLQGRHEKLFF. Filled out from reference TRBV7-9 and TRBJ1-4, the complete variable domain reads DTGVSQNPRHKITKRGQNVTFRCDPISEHNRLYWYRQTLGQGPEFLTYFQNEAQLEKSRLLSDRFSAERPKGSFSTLEIQRTEQGDSAMYLCASTLQGRHEKLFFGSGTQLSVL.

Turning to this clone: Other DNA sequences in the same sample also yield this CDR3. The DNA for the CDR3 is TGTGCCAGCAGCCTAGGACTCCATCAGCCCCAGCATTTT. Protein sequence: CASSLGLHQPQHF. The chain carries TRBV25-1 and TRBJ1-5, with D unresolved. The CDR3 has 13 residues. Trimming shortened V by 6 bases and J by 5 bases, and 11 bases separated the two germline ends. Germline V lookup: CDR1 MGHDK, CDR2 SYGVNS.

This clone was seen more than once but under ten times. The chain combines TRBV4-3 with TRBJ2-7, with TRBD1 identical over 9 bases. The CDR3 contains 16 residues. Losses at the gene ends were 4 bases for V and 3 bases for J; bases not matched to a gene: 10. CDR1 is LGHNA, CDR2 YSLEER, per germline. The CDR3 region has the DNA TGCGCCAGCAGCCTATCCGGGACAGGGTCCCGCTACGAGCAGTACTTC. Amino acids: CASSLSGTGSRYEQYF.